The next 14 T cell receptor beta chains were all read from a single sample in a study of shared clonotypes between healthy human individuals. It was CD45RO-negative cells, positively selected for CCR7, that made up naive CD8 cells, with terminally differentiated effector memory CD45RA+ cells excluded. Produced via immunoSEQ multiplex PCR; TCRdb's table is partial and in-frame only. The repertoire holds around 2.1 million clones, with approximately 94% as singletons. Sequencing input: naive CD8+ T cells from PBMCs. The source is a man in his late teens or twenties in good health. Some clones in this sample may be carry-over from other donors' samples.

The chain recombines TRBV29-1 with TRBJ2-7; tentative D call: TRBD1 (6 bases). V was trimmed by 1 base and J by 3 bases, leaving 13 bases between them. This CDR3 is 14 amino acids long. Germline V gene data show CDR1 as SQVTM and CDR2 as ANQGSEA. CDR3 loop: CSVEVGGRGYEQYF. The DNA of the CDR3 is TGCAGCGTTGAAGTCGGCGGCAGGGGCTACGAGCAGTACTTC.

The V and J genes are TRBV9 and TRBJ2-1, with a weak D call TRBD1 (6 bases). The length of the CDR3 is 15 residues. Trimming left V 0 bases short and J 6 bases short, with 13 bases between. CDR1 is SGDLS, CDR2 YYNGEE, per germline. The DNA of the CDR3 is TGTGCCAGCAGCGTAGGCCAGGGGCCCGGCAATGAGCAGTTCTTC. Protein sequence: CASSVGQGPGNEQFF.

This clone was recorded only once. This chain links TRBV28 with TRBJ2-7; 9 positions agree with TRBD1. CDR1 and CDR2 from the germline V gene are MDHEN and SYDVKM. The CDR3 spans 16 residues. V shed 2 bases and J 3 bases; nucleotides not matched to a gene: 8. The CDR3 sequence: CASSLLGVGQGYEQYF. In DNA form, the CDR3 reads TGTGCCAGCAGTTTACTTGGTGTGGGACAGGGCTACGAGCAGTACTTC.

This clone has only one observation. The chain carries TRBV28 and TRBJ2-1; TRBD2 agrees at 12 bases. Germline values: CDR1 MDHEN, CDR2 SYDVKM. The V and J ends lost 4 bases and 7 bases, in that order; junction bases with no gene match: 8. The CDR3 sequence is 16 residues long. The CDR3 loop is CASSSWTSGIRNEQFF. The DNA for the CDR3 is TGTGCCAGCAGTTCCTGGACTAGCGGGATCAGAAATGAGCAGTTCTTC.

V and J are TRBV29-1 and TRBJ2-5; tentatively, D is TRBD1 (6 bases). Germline V CDR1 and CDR2: SQVTM, ANQGSEA. The V end lost 4 bases, the J end lost 2 bases, and 14 bases lay between the germline ends. This CDR3 contains 14 residues. The CDR3 protein is CSVAFRGQQETQYF. CDR3 nucleotide sequence: TGCAGCGTTGCGTTCAGGGGCCAACAAGAGACCCAGTACTTC.

The sample holds a few counts of this clone. CDR3 loop: CASSLHSGRAGANVLTF. DNA of the CDR3: TGTGCCAGCAGCTTGCATAGCGGGAGGGCTGGGGCCAACGTCCTGACTTTC. The chain carries TRBV5-5 and TRBJ2-6, with 11 bases lining up with TRBD2. J was trimmed by 2 bases and V by 1 base; bases with no gene match: 2. This CDR3 has 17 amino acids. Germline V lookup: CDR1 SGHKS, CDR2 YYEKEE (reference sequence).

The chain is built from TRBV7-9 and TRBJ2-7, with a possible D match to TRBD2 (6 bases). Looked up from germline, CDR1 is SEHNR and CDR2 is FQNEAQ (reference sequence). The CDR3 totals 15 residues. V was clipped by 7 bases and J by 2 bases, with 18 bases between them. CDR3 nucleotide sequence: TGTGCCAGCAACCCCGGGGGAACAGCCACCTACGAGCAGTACTTC. It translates to CASNPGGTATYEQYF.

The chain employs TRBV9 and TRBJ2-2; 7 positions match TRBD2. With V trimmed by 7 bases and J by 4 bases, 7 bases remained unmatched. CDR1 and CDR2 (germline): SGDLS, YYNGEE. CDR3 length: 14 amino acids. The CDR3 sequence is CASGAGRGTGELFF. The CDR3 DNA is TGTGCCAGCGGAGCGGGAAGGGGCACCGGGGAGCTGTTTTTT.

The genes are TRBV27 and TRBJ1-2, with unresolved D. Trimming stripped 4 bases from V and 4 bases from J, with 13 bases between. From germline, CDR1 is MNHEY and CDR2 SMNVEV (reference sequence). The CDR3 length is 14 residues. The DNA of the CDR3 is TGTGCCAGCAGTTCGCGGGAAGGGTTCTATGGCTACACCTTC. It encodes CASSSREGFYGYTF.

V usage is TRBV16 and J usage is TRBJ2-3; no clear D gene. Deletions cut 0 bases from V and 2 bases from J, with 9 bases between. Germline loops: CDR1 KGHSY, CDR2 FQNENV. The CDR3 length is 15 residues. Written as DNA, the CDR3 is TGTGCCAGCAGCCAATCGGGCAGCAACACAGATACGCAGTATTTT. Translating gives CASSQSGSNTDTQYF. Using reference TRBV16 and TRBJ2-3 for the parts outside the CDR3, the full variable domain is GEEVAQTPKHLVRGEGQKAKLYCAPIKGHSYVFWYQQVLKNEFKFLISFQNENVFDETGMPKERFSAKCLPNSPCSLEIQATKLEDSAVYFCASSQSGSNTDTQYFGPGTRLTVL.

The chain combines TRBV27 with TRBJ2-3, with TRBD2 matching 12 bases. Germline CDR1 reads MNHEY; CDR2 reads SMNVEV (reference sequence). This CDR3 is 15 amino acids long. Trimming took 6 bases from V and 4 from J; bases not matched to a gene: 5. For the CDR3, the DNA is TGTGCCAGCAGGAGACTAGCGGGAGTCCCAGATACGCAGTATTTT. This gives the protein CASRRLAGVPDTQYF.

This chain uses TRBV4-2 with TRBJ2-7; D might be TRBD2 (6 bases). Germline values: CDR1 LGHNA, CDR2 YNFKEQ. The CDR3 covers 15 residues. V lost 6 bases and J 1 base, leaving 16 bases between the germline ends. The chain's CDR3 is CASRTLSGTSYEQYF. Written as DNA, the CDR3 is TGTGCCAGCAGGACACTTAGCGGAACGTCCTACGAGCAGTACTTC.

J is TRBJ1-2 and V is TRBV27, with D perhaps TRBD1 (5 bases). V dropped 4 bases and J dropped 5 bases, with 14 bases sitting between them. The CDR3 spans 14 residues. Germline CDR1 and CDR2: MNHEY and SMNVEV (reference sequence). The CDR3 DNA reads TGTGCCAGCAGTTGGGACGCGGCCGGGTATGGCTACACCTTC. Its protein product is CASSWDAAGYGYTF.

The chain uses TRBV29-1 and TRBJ1-2; no reliable D call. From germline, CDR1 is SQVTM and CDR2 ANQGSEA. Trimming pared 6 bases from V and 7 bases from J, leaving 12 bases between. The CDR3 is 11 amino acids. CDR3 in amino acids: CSVADASGYTF. The DNA of the CDR3 is TGCAGCGTCGCGGACGCTTCTGGCTACACCTTC.